The TCR beta chain described here comes from a study of blood T cells in healthy people across ages (dated by TCRdb to the mid-2010s). Broadly, across the study: In model experiments, template switching captured roughly one uniquely barcoded TCR beta cDNA molecule for every two T cells. Donors were grouped into four age groups: young (average roughly 15 years), middle-aged (approximately 41), aged (62) and long-lived (around 80). Age-related changes in TCR beta repertoire diversity were measured in the study by deep sequencing normalized with unique cDNA molecular identifiers. For two donors (one aged 18 to 30 and one aged 80 or older), the study analyzed two additional independent replicas of 1 million unique cDNA reads from the same blood draw.

From the cysteine through the phenylalanine, the CDR3 covers 15 amino acids. The sequence is cut down to CDR3 DNA, 45 bases in frame from base 1. According to the germline V gene, CDR1 reads SGHAT and CDR2 reads FQNNGV. From V the trimming removes 7 bases and from J it removes 4 bases, while the gene matches leave 10 bases of the junction unaccounted for. This clonotype was counted between two and nine times. Its recognized antigen is unknown. No quality values exist for individual bases; no much larger clone is one base distant. The donors were 40 or so Caucasian individuals from Russia, aged 6 to 90 years, who were systemically healthy. Around 10 milliliters of peripheral blood were drawn from each donor into EDTA-treated Vacutainer tubes. Ficoll-Paque density-gradient centrifugation was used to isolate PBMCs, with at least 6.5 million per sample. Total RNA was extracted from PBMCs with Trizol reagent, with at least 5.5 micrograms obtained per sample. For every donor, an aliquot of PBMCs went through flow cytometry to measure the percentages of naive CD45RAhigh/CD27high T cells.

Broad study findings and their caveats: There was a strong correlation between observed TCR beta diversity and the percentage of naive T cells measured by flow cytometry. Total diversity estimates from one million sequenced T cells were considered lower bounds and underestimates. As age increased, observed TCR beta diversity per million T cells dropped in a roughly linear way, and a significant reduction was already evident by age 40. Conclusive comparison of naive and antigen-experienced compartments was prevented by the profiling of bulk unsorted PBMCs. Because the CMV infection status of the donors was unknown, age-related changes in expanded clonotypes may potentially have been confounded. Compared with the aged group, more naive CD4+ T cells, fewer expanded clones and increased TCR diversity were shown by the long-lived group, suggesting age selection.

The receptor library was made with 5' RACE. The run used an Illumina HiSeq 2500. A second PCR of about 6 to 11 cycles was performed with a sample-barcoded 5' primer and a J-beta primer mix. A unique molecular identifier was introduced onto each TCR beta cDNA molecule by a template-switch 5' adaptor carrying 12 random nucleotides. At least 2.5 million CDR3-containing paired-end reads were obtained from each sample. First-strand cDNA was synthesized from all RNA with the Mint cDNA synthesis kit, primed by a TRBC-specific oligonucleotide. Following uracil-DNA glycosylase treatment, all cDNA underwent a first 18-cycle PCR with the universal primers M1SS and BC2_uni_R. Per the authors' processing: Normalization of each sample was performed by random selection of 1 million high-quality reads, each carrying a distinct molecular identifier. Reads sharing molecular identifiers were discarded rather than binned into consensus sequences. CDR3 identification, clonotype clustering and error correction used MiTCR with a Q25 quality threshold and the strictest error-elimination algorithm. A nonparametric unseen species model with Euler transformation was used to estimate a lower bound on total TCR beta diversity. TCRdb handled the public reads itself, with Q25 trimming in fastp and clone calling in MiXCR, and kept productive beta chains. Each entry is one CDR3 protein sequence, shown with its most common DNA and genes. These V and J calls originate from TCRdb's pipeline instead of the authors' own analysis. This sample is represented by around 520,000 distinct CDR3 sequences; 27% of them were singletons. The top ten clones comprise about 3.9% of the sample.

The same sample was also used in a study of T cells of mothers and their children. The second study reports: Nine systemically healthy Caucasian individuals served as donors, namely three mothers together with their six children. cDNA synthesis consumed the entire amount of extracted RNA, loaded at around 1.4 ug RNA in each 15 ul reaction. In the second PCR, the M1S primer introduced both the sample barcodes and 2-4 random nucleotides. More than 8 million TCR beta CDR3 reads were obtained from each mother, and several million reads were obtained from each child. Thymic selection similarly shapes TCR recombination output in related and unrelated pairs, with minor effect from inherited differences. Normalized repertoire overlap was always slightly but never significantly higher in related than unrelated mother-child pairs. With a sensitivity of roughly 93 clones per million clonotypes, no persistent microchimeric T cell clones were detected. To look for features that set related mother-child pairs apart from unrelated individuals, the researchers ran deep NGS to compare the TCR beta repertoires of mothers and children. Mothers averaged 40 +/- 4 years of age and children averaged approximately 12 +/- 4 years. After adapters were ligated using NEBNext reagents, the libraries underwent 100+100 nt paired-end sequencing on an Illumina HiSeq 2000. To avoid cross-contamination, the mother libraries and the child libraries were prepared a month apart and sequenced in separate runs. For each donor, somewhere between 500,000 and 2,000,000 distinct TCR beta clonotypes were identified. Naive TCR beta clonotypes were estimated from low-frequency clonotypes matched to each donor's FACS-determined naive share, without sorting.

Sequencing was done on a sample of blood. This sequence originates from a boy between 2 and 10 years old in good health. The chain uses TRBV11-2 and TRBJ2-5; TRBD2 lines up with 9 middle nucleotides. The DNA sequence is as follows: TGTGCCAGCACGGTTGGCGGGGGGGCCTTAGAGACCCAGTACTTC. This translates into CASTVGGGALETQYF.